The 24 T cell receptor beta chains below come from one sample, sequenced in a study of T cell changes during pregnancy in multiple sclerosis. The repertoire was sequenced with immunoSEQ multiplex PCR; TCRdb's copy has only in-frame clones and lacks some. The table lists approximately 30,000 clones, roughly 90% of them singletons. The sequencing here drew on CD4+ T cells from peripheral blood mononuclear cells, taken in the first trimester of pregnancy. These receptors were collected from a female donor in good health, enrolled as a control in a pregnancy study.

This clone was observed a single time. CDR3 in DNA: TGCGCCAGCAGCCCATCCGGGACTATAAATGAGCAGTTCTTC. Amino acid sequence: CASSPSGTINEQFF. The rearrangement uses TRBV5-1 and TRBJ2-1; 7 nucleotides match TRBD2. Looked up from germline, CDR1 is SGHRS and CDR2 is YFSETQ. V dropped 4 bases and J dropped 7; count of bases not matched to a gene: 8. There are 14 residues in the CDR3.

The V call is TRBV28, the J call TRBJ2-7; maybe TRBD2 (5 bases). CDR3 length equals 18 residues. V was trimmed by 1 base and J by 3 bases, leaving 22 bases between them. The germline V gene encodes CDR1 MDHEN and CDR2 SYDVKM. The CDR3 region is CASSLFRGSSGRLYEQYF. The DNA for the CDR3 is TGTGCCAGCAGTTTATTCCGTGGGAGTTCCGGTAGGCTCTACGAGCAGTACTTC. Using reference TRBV28 and TRBJ2-7 for the parts outside the CDR3, the full variable domain is DVKVTQSSRYLVKRTGEKVFLECVQDMDHENMFWYRQDPGLGLRLIYFSYDVKMKEKGDIPEGYSVSREKKERFSLILESASTNQTSMYLCASSLFRGSSGRLYEQYFGPGTRLTVT.

The V and J genes are TRBV2 and TRBJ2-2; 9 nucleotides align to TRBD1. The V gene end was trimmed by 8 bases and the J gene end by 5 bases; junction bases not matched to a gene: 12. The CDR3 is made up of 16 amino acids. CDR1 is SNHLY and CDR2 is FYNNEI in the germline V gene. CDR3 in DNA: TGTGCCAGCCGGGGCGGGACAGGGACGTCGACCGGGGAGCTGTTTTTT. Its protein product is CASRGGTGTSTGELFF.

The chain recombines TRBV30 with TRBJ1-3, with D tentatively TRBD1 (5 bases). The germline V gene encodes CDR1 GTSNPN and CDR2 SVGIG (reference sequence). The CDR3 is made up of 17 amino acids. Deletions cut 0 bases from V and 0 bases from J, with 15 bases between. The CDR3 sequence is CAWSVLGQATSGNTIYF. The DNA of the CDR3 is TGTGCCTGGAGTGTACTGGGGCAGGCGACCTCTGGAAACACCATATATTTT.

The chain uses TRBV2 and TRBJ1-1, with D uncertain. The germline V gene encodes CDR1 SNHLY and CDR2 FYNNEI. V was cut by 2 bases and J by 0 bases, with 4 bases left in between. There are 13 residues in the CDR3. CDR3 region: CASSEIVNTEAFF. The CDR3 bases are TGTGCCAGCAGTGAAATCGTGAACACTGAAGCTTTCTTT.

The chain recombines TRBV6-1 with TRBJ2-3; D uncertain. There are 16 residues in the CDR3. Trimming shortened V by 1 base and J by 1 base, and 12 bases separated the two germline ends. Germline loops: CDR1 MNHNS, CDR2 SASEGT. CDR3 sequence (DNA): TGTGCCAGCAGTGAAGGGTTTTTAAGAGGCACAGATACGCAGTATTTT. Translating gives CASSEGFLRGTDTQYF.

V and J are TRBV6-1 and TRBJ1-2, with 8 bases fitting TRBD1. V lost 1 base, J lost 4 bases, and 11 bases stayed unmatched. Germline CDR1 is MNHNS and CDR2 is SASEGT. This CDR3 has 17 amino acids. The CDR3 sequence: CASSEGGAGGGSYGYTF. Written as DNA, the CDR3 is TGTGCCAGCAGTGAAGGGGGGGCAGGGGGCGGGAGCTATGGCTACACCTTC.

This chain connects TRBV7-2 to TRBJ2-1, with TRBD2 matching 8 bases. CDR1 and CDR2 from the germline V gene are SGHTA and FQGNSA. This CDR3 comprises 16 residues. J gave up 4 bases and V 7 bases, and 12 bases lay outside the gene matches. Here the CDR3 DNA reads TGTGCCAGCAACCGGCAAACTAGCGGCCTTTACAATGAGCAGTTCTTC. Amino acids: CASNRQTSGLYNEQFF. The full variable domain, its missing parts supplied by reference TRBV7-2 and TRBJ2-1, is GAGVSQSPSNKVTEKGKDVELRCDPISGHTALYWYRQSLGQGLEFLIYFQGNSAPDKSGLPSDRFSAERTGGSVSTLTIQRTQQEDSAVYLCASNRQTSGLYNEQFFGPGTRLTVL.

J is TRBJ2-6 and V is TRBV7-2, with 10 bases lining up with TRBD2. V gave up 0 bases and J gave up 2 bases; unmatched junction bases: 4. The CDR3 sequence is 18 residues long. The germline V gene has CDR1 SGHTA and CDR2 FQGNSA. The CDR3 spells CASSLALAGVAGANVLTF. DNA of the CDR3: TGTGCCAGCAGCTTAGCGCTAGCGGGAGTAGCTGGGGCCAACGTCCTGACTTTC.

The rearrangement uses TRBV19 and TRBJ1-1; 7 bases agree with TRBD1. V shed 4 bases, J shed 1 base, and the junction held 9 bases outside the gene matches. Germline V gene data show CDR1 as LNHDA and CDR2 as SQIVND (reference sequence). CDR3 length equals 16 residues. The CDR3: CASSTPRQGGNTEAFF. Written as DNA, the CDR3 is TGTGCCAGTAGTACCCCCCGACAGGGAGGGAACACTGAAGCTTTCTTT.

This clone was seen only a few times. The chain carries TRBV25-1 and TRBJ2-1; 9 nucleotides align to TRBD2. The germline CDR1 and CDR2 sequences are MGHDK and SYGVNS. Germline trimming cut 5 bases from V and 4 bases from J; bases unmatched to any gene: 3. The CDR3 is made up of 14 amino acids. CDR3 DNA: TGTGCCAGCAGTCTAGCGGGGAATTACAATGAGCAGTTCTTC. Its translation is CASSLAGNYNEQFF.

In this sample, this clone turned up once. The chain couples TRBV6-5 to TRBJ1-4, with TRBD1 matching 10 bases. The CDR3 covers 13 residues. V gave up 4 bases and J gave up 11 bases; unmatched junction bases: 4. Germline CDR1 is MNHEY and CDR2 is SVGAGI. The CDR3 sequence: CASSSDRGGKLFF. As DNA, the CDR3 is TGTGCCAGCAGTTCGGACAGGGGGGGCAAACTGTTTTTT.

The CDR3 region has the DNA TGTGCCAGCAGTTCAGACACCACTGAAGCTTTCTTT. It translates to CASSSDTTEAFF. The chain couples TRBV9 to TRBJ1-1; no reliable D call. This CDR3 has 12 residues. Germline V gene sequence: CDR1 SGDLS, CDR2 YYNGEE. The ends were cut back, 5 bases at V and 4 bases at J, with 9 bases in the middle.

The chain recombines TRBV28 with TRBJ1-5, with TRBD1 matching 10 bases. The V gene end was trimmed by 7 bases and the J gene end by 1 base; junction bases not matched to a gene: 7. Looked up from germline, CDR1 is MDHEN and CDR2 is SYDVKM. The CDR3 has 16 amino acids. For the CDR3, the DNA is TGTGCCAGCATCCTGGACAGGGGGAGGAGCAATCAGCCCCAGCATTTT. It encodes CASILDRGRSNQPQHF. Together with reference TRBV28 and TRBJ1-5, the CDR3 gives the full variable domain: DVKVTQSSRYLVKRTGEKVFLECVQDMDHENMFWYRQDPGLGLRLIYFSYDVKMKEKGDIPEGYSVSREKKERFSLILESASTNQTSMYLCASILDRGRSNQPQHFGDGTRLSIL.

This chain uses TRBV29-1 with TRBJ1-2, with D possibly being TRBD1 (5 bases). Per the germline V gene, CDR1 is SQVTM and CDR2 is ANQGSEA. There are 13 residues in the CDR3. Between the trimmed V and J ends, which lost 7 bases and 4 bases, there was a span of 16 bases. The CDR3 DNA follows: TGCAGCGCCCGCGGGGGGGAGGGCTATGGCTACACCTTC. This translates into CSARGGEGYGYTF.

The chain employs TRBV4-2 and TRBJ2-7; TRBD2 agrees at 13 bases. Germline-derived CDR1 and CDR2 are LGHNA and YNFKEQ. This CDR3 contains 17 residues. V shed 4 bases and J 6 bases; nucleotides not matched to a gene: 12. CDR3 sequence reads: CASSLTGTSGVRGEQYF. CDR3 in DNA: TGTGCCAGCAGCCTTACCGGGACTAGCGGGGTCCGGGGCGAGCAGTACTTC.

This clone has only one observation. The chain has TRBV10-2 and TRBJ2-7; perhaps TRBD1 as D (5 bases). The germline V and J ends were trimmed by 4 bases and 6 bases, with 13 bases remaining between them. CDR1 WSHSY and CDR2 SAAADI come from the germline V gene. This CDR3 is built from 13 residues. The CDR3 nucleotides read TGCGCCAGCAGTGGCCAGGGATCGGGCGAGCAGTACTTC. Amino acid sequence: CASSGQGSGEQYF.

This chain connects TRBV19 to TRBJ1-4; 7 positions match TRBD1. Germline assignment: CDR1 LNHDA and CDR2 SQIVND (reference sequence). CDR3 size: 13 residues. V gave up 6 bases and J gave up 6 bases; unmatched junction bases: 4. For the CDR3, the DNA is TGTGCCAGTAGACAGGGGCGCCATGAAAAACTGTTTTTT. This codes for CASRQGRHEKLFF.

This chain joins TRBV5-3 and TRBJ1-2; 8 bases agree with TRBD1. TRBV5-3 has ORF status, its function being uncertain. The V gene end was trimmed by 0 bases and the J gene end by 2 bases; junction bases not matched to a gene: 3. There are 15 residues in the CDR3. CDR3 protein: CARSLGRDRNYGYTF. In DNA form, the CDR3 reads TGTGCCAGAAGCTTGGGCCGGGACAGGAACTATGGCTACACCTTC.

V and J are TRBV6-1 and TRBJ2-2; the D gene is possibly TRBD2 (6 bases). The V gene's germline CDR1 is MNHNS and CDR2 SASEGT. The V end lost 8 bases, the J end lost 0 bases, and 10 bases lay between the germline ends. The CDR3 runs 14 residues. In DNA form, the CDR3 reads TGTGCCAGCTCGGGACTGGCGAACACCGGGGAGCTGTTTTTT. It specifies CASSGLANTGELFF.

This clone was found once. The CDR3 region has the DNA TGCGCCAGCAGCCAAGATTTGCCCCTTGGGGGCAGACATGGCTACACCTTC. Translated, it gives CASSQDLPLGGRHGYTF. The rearrangement joins TRBV4-3 to TRBJ1-2, with D perhaps TRBD1 (6 bases). The CDR3 sequence is 17 residues long. The germline gives CDR1 LGHNA, CDR2 YSLEER. Trimming pared 0 bases from V and 6 bases from J, leaving 20 bases between.

A single count supports this clone. CDR3 sequence: CAWSVLAPQAFWGHTDTQYF. Here the CDR3 DNA reads TGTGCCTGGAGTGTACTAGCTCCACAAGCTTTTTGGGGCCACACAGATACGCAGTATTTT. V usage is TRBV30 and J usage is TRBJ2-3; a possible D gene is TRBD2 (6 bases). V was shortened by 0 bases and J by 2 bases, with 27 bases between the two germline ends. This CDR3 has 20 residues. The germline gives CDR1 GTSNPN, CDR2 SVGIG (reference sequence).

V and J are TRBV9 and TRBJ2-7; TRBD1 might be the D (6 bases). Germline V gene data show CDR1 as SGDLS and CDR2 as YYNGEE. V was pared by 0 bases and J by 3 bases, with 7 bases between. CDR3 length equals 13 residues. CDR3 sequence (DNA): TGTGCCAGCAGCGTAGCGGGACACTACGAGCAGTACTTC. Translating it yields CASSVAGHYEQYF.

A note on this clone: One end of the junction varies from germline; a read error may be responsible. The rearrangement uses TRBV7-7 and TRBJ2-2, with D possibly being TRBD2 (7 bases). Germline CDR1 reads SSHAT; CDR2 reads FNYEAQ (reference sequence). There are 13 residues in the CDR3. CDR3 in DNA: TGTGCTAGCAGCCCGGGGGGCGGCGGGGAGCTGTTTTTT. It yields the protein CASSPGGGGELFF.